This T cell receptor (beta chain) originates from a study of control samples from healthy donors and cancer patients. Concerning this clone itself: The junction does not match germline at one end; this may be a read error.

Germline-derived CDR1 and CDR2 are MNHEY and SVGEGT. There are 18 residues in the CDR3. Method: immunoSEQ multiplex PCR; TCRdb's copy keeps in-frame clones and lacks some. The sample records roughly 120,000 clones, 88% being singletons. The chain has TRBV6-2 or TRBV6-3 and TRBJ1-1; the D gene is possibly TRBD1 (6 bases). This TCR came from a woman aged 55-70 years with lung cancer. The sequenced sample consisted of PBMCs. This chain's CDR3 is CVSSYNPGTKNLKEEAFF. The DNA of the CDR3 is TGTGTCAGCAGTTACAACCCCGGGACAAAAAACCTAAAGGAGGAAGCTTTCTTT.